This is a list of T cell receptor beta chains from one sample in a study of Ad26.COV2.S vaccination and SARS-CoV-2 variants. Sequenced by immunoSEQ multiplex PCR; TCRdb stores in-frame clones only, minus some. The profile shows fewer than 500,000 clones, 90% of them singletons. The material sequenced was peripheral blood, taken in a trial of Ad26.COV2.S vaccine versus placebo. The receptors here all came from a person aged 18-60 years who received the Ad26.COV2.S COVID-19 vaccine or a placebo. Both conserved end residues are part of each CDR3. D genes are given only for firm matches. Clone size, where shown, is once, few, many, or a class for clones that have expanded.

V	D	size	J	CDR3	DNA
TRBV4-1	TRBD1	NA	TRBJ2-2	CASSQTGQENTGELFF	TGCGCCAGCAGCCAGACGGGACAGGAGAACACCGGGGAGCTGTTTTTT
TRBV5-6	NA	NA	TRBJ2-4	CASSLAPRLAKNIQYF	TGTGCCAGCAGCTTGGCCCCCCGACTAGCCAAAAACATTCAGTACTTC
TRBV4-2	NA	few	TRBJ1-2	CASSQDRAGNLYGYTF	TGTGCCAGCAGCCAAGATCGGGCAGGCAACCTATATGGCTACACCTTC
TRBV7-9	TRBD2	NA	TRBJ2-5	CASSLAGTDQETQYF	TGTGCCAGCAGCCTAGCGGGGACAGACCAAGAGACCCAGTACTTC
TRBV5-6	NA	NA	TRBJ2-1	CASSLTQSSYNEQFF	TGTGCCAGCAGCTTGACCCAAAGCTCCTACAATGAGCAGTTCTTC
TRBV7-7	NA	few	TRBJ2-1	CASSSTWSSYNEQFF	TGTGCCAGCAGCTCAACTTGGAGCTCCTACAATGAGCAGTTCTTC
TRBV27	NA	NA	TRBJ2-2	CASSFLGGELFF	TGTGCCAGCAGTTTCCTTGGCGGGGAGCTGTTTTTT
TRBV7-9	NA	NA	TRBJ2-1	CASSLDASESYNEQFF	TGTGCCAGCAGCTTAGATGCCAGCGAGTCCTACAATGAGCAGTTCTTC
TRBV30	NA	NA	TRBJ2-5	CAWSGSPGTQYF	TGTGCCTGGAGTGGGTCTCCGGGGACCCAGTACTTC
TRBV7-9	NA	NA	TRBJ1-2	CASSQEGGPRSANYGYTF	TGTGCCAGCAGCCAAGAGGGGGGACCTCGTTCCGCTAACTATGGCTACACCTTC
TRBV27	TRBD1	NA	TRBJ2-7	CASSPREGQGTYEQYF	TGTGCCAGCAGTCCCCGGGAGGGACAGGGGACCTACGAGCAGTACTTC
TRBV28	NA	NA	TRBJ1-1	CASSSGGRVLNTEAFF	TGTGCCAGCAGTTCCGGGGGCAGGGTACTGAACACTGAAGCTTTCTTT
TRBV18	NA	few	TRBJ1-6	CASSPRTSYNSPLHF	TGTGCCAGCTCACCACGTACGTCCTATAATTCACCCCTCCACTTT
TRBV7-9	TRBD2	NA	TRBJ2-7	CASSTGLAGDYEQYF	TGTGCCAGCAGCACGGGACTAGCGGGGGACTACGAGCAGTACTTC
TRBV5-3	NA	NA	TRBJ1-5	CARSLRGHIERSNQPQHF	TGTGCCAGAAGCTTGAGAGGACATATAGAGAGGAGCAATCAGCCCCAGCATTTT
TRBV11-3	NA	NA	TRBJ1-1	CASSSGVGAEAFF	TGTGCCAGCAGCTCAGGAGTTGGGGCTGAAGCTTTCTTT
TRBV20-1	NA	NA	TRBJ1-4	CSASPDRATNEKLFF	TGCAGTGCAAGTCCCGACAGAGCAACTAATGAAAAACTGTTTTTT
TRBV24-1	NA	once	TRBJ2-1	CATSDFQDEQFF	TGTGCCACCAGTGACTTCCAAGATGAGCAGTTCTTC
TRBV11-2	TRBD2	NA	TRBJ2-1	CASSLGGGPGNEQFF	TGTGCCAGCAGCTTAGGGGGGGGACCGGGCAATGAGCAGTTCTTC
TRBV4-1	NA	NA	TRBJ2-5	CASSQEETQYF	TGCGCCAGCAGCCAAGAGGAGACCCAGTACTTC
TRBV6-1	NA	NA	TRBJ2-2	CASSDLSWNRDYTGELFF	TGTGCCAGCAGTGATCTCTCGTGGAACAGGGATTACACCGGGGAGCTGTTTTTT
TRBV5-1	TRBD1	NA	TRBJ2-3	CASSRDRVQGNTQYF	TGCGCCAGCAGCAGGGACAGGGTCCAAGGGAATACGCAGTATTTT
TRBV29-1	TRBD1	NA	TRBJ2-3	CSVSGTGTDTQYF	TGCAGCGTTTCCGGGACAGGCACAGATACGCAGTATTTT
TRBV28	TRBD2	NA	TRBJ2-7	CASSPIAGAYEQYF	TGTGCCAGCAGCCCAATAGCGGGAGCTTACGAGCAGTACTTC
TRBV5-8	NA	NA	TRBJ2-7	CASSLEAVDPYEQYF	TGTGCCAGCAGCTTGGAGGCGGTAGACCCCTACGAGCAGTACTTC
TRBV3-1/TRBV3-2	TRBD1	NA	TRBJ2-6	CASSRQTGTGSGANVLTF	TGTGCCAGCAGCCGTCAAACCGGGACAGGGTCTGGGGCCAACGTCCTGACTTTC
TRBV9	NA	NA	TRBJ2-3	CASSVGVGGQRRSDTQYF	TGTGCCAGCAGCGTAGGGGTGGGGGGACAACGGAGATCAGATACGCAGTATTTT
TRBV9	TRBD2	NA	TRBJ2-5	CASSVAGSGIIETQYF	TGTGCCAGCAGCGTAGCGGGTAGCGGGATCATAGAGACCCAGTACTTC
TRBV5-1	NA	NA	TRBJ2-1	CASSLAGDPTYNEQFF	TGCGCCAGCAGCTTGGCCGGGGACCCGACCTACAATGAGCAGTTCTTC
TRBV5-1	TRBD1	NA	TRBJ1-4	CASSLGQGVEKLFF	TGCGCCAGCAGCTTGGGACAGGGGGTTGAAAAACTGTTTTTT
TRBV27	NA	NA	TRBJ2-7	CASSLSSGKEQYF	TGTGCCAGCAGTTTGTCCTCTGGGAAGGAGCAGTACTTC
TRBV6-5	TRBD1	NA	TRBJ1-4	CASSFLGQGQNEKLFF	TGTGCCAGCAGTTTCTTGGGACAGGGGCAAAATGAAAAACTGTTTTTT
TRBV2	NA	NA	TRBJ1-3	CASSEVGVSGNTIYF	TGTGCCAGCAGTGAAGTGGGGGTCTCTGGAAACACCATATATTTT
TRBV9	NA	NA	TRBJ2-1	CASSPSGGNEQFF	TGTGCCAGCAGCCCTAGTGGAGGGAATGAGCAGTTCTTC
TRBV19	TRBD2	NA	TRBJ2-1	CASSLLAGVNEQFF	TGTGCCAGTAGTCTCCTAGCGGGAGTAAATGAGCAGTTCTTC
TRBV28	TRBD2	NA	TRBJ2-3	CASTVGLAASTDTQYF	TGTGCCAGCACTGTGGGACTAGCGGCTTCCACAGATACGCAGTATTTT
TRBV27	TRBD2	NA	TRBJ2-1	CASSLGDYPSSEQFF	TGTGCCAGCAGTTTAGGGGACTACCCCTCTTCGGAGCAGTTCTTC
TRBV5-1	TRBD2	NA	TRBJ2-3	CASSSYTVTSKSVQSTDTQYF	TGCGCCAGCAGCTCGTATACCGTGACTAGCAAGAGCGTACAAAGCACAGATACGCAGTATTTT